A single sample is the source of the 19 T cell receptor beta chains below, sequenced in a study of T cells after yellow fever vaccination. MiXCR, applied by TCRdb to the 5' RACE reads, yields one record per CDR3 protein. The repertoire holds approximately 610,000 distinct CDR3 sequences, around 17% seen once, with roughly 17% in the top ten. Sample: PBMCs, taken less than 6 days after the first yellow fever vaccination. Every receptor here comes from a man between 18 and 35 years old who received the YFV17D yellow fever vaccine.

This chain uses TRBV5-5 with TRBJ2-1; 7 nucleotides match TRBD2. In germline, CDR1 is SGHKS, CDR2 YYEKEE (reference sequence). The V and J ends lost 2 bases and 2 bases, in that order; junction bases with no gene match: 7. CDR3 length: 16 amino acids. The CDR3 loop reads CASSFLAAVTYNEQFF. In DNA form, the CDR3 reads TGTGCCAGCAGCTTCCTAGCGGCAGTGACCTACAATGAGCAGTTCTTC.

This chain links TRBV6-2 or TRBV6-3 with TRBJ2-3; D not resolved. The V end was cut by 2 bases, the J end by 0 bases, with 9 bases between. The V gene's germline CDR1 is MNHEY and CDR2 SVGEGT. This CDR3 has 15 amino acids. CDR3 region: CASSYLGTSTDTQYF. CDR3 DNA: TGTGCCAGCAGTTACCTGGGCACTAGCACAGATACGCAGTATTTT.

V and J are TRBV4-1 and TRBJ1-6, with TRBD1 matching over 9 bases. The junction had 8 bases not matched to a gene; V was cut back by 4 bases and J by 10 bases. Per the germline V gene, CDR1 is MGHRA and CDR2 is YSYEKL. CDR3 length: 15 residues. The CDR3: CASSLGQGPPSPLHF. The DNA for the CDR3 is TGCGCCAGCAGCCTCGGACAGGGGCCCCCCTCACCCCTCCACTTT.

The rearrangement links TRBV25-1 to TRBJ2-7; 8 nucleotides match TRBD2. The CDR3 spans 17 residues. With V trimmed by 3 bases and J by 3 bases, 13 bases remained unmatched. Germline V gene sequence: CDR1 MGHDK, CDR2 SYGVNS. As DNA, the CDR3 is TGTGCCAGCAGTGATCCGGCGGGGGGACTTCCTAACTACGAGCAGTACGTC. This codes for CASSDPAGGLPNYEQYV.

V gene TRBV10-3 combines with J gene TRBJ2-1, with TRBD1 identical over 7 bases. There are 16 residues in the CDR3. V shed 3 bases and J 3 bases; nucleotides not matched to a gene: 8. Germline V gives CDR1 ENHRY, CDR2 SYGVKD. In nucleotides, the CDR3 is TGTGCCATCAGTGATTCTCGGGACAGCCACTACAATGAGCAGTTCTTC. It yields the protein CAISDSRDSHYNEQFF.

This clonotype was detected many times. The chain uses TRBV20-1 and TRBJ2-3; 7 nucleotides agree with TRBD2. CDR3 length equals 14 residues. Germline CDR1 is DFQATT and CDR2 is SNEGSKA (reference sequence). Trimming cost V 7 bases and J 2 bases; bases outside gene matches: 9. CDR3: CSEVGGKTTDTQYF. The CDR3, as DNA: TGCAGTGAGGTGGGGGGGAAGACCACAGATACGCAGTATTTT.

The V call is TRBV20-1, the J call TRBJ2-3; 9 nucleotides agree with TRBD2. V trimming: 5 bases; J trimming: 2 bases; junction bases outside the gene matches: 5. The CDR3 is made up of 14 amino acids. CDR1 DFQATT and CDR2 SNEGSKA come from the germline V gene (reference sequence). CDR3 nucleotide sequence: TGCAGTGCTTCGAGCGGGGGGTACACAGATACGCAGTATTTT. Encoded protein: CSASSGGYTDTQYF.

This clonotype was seen repeatedly, ten times or more. The chain is built from TRBV6-2 or TRBV6-3 and TRBJ1-2; D call uncertain. The V gene's germline CDR1 is MNHEY and CDR2 SVGEGT. With 5 bases removed from V and 4 bases from J, the gap between germline ends came to 8 bases. The CDR3 runs to 12 residues. The DNA of the CDR3 is TGTGCCAGCAGTCCGTCCGCCTATGGCTACACCTTC. The encoded protein is CASSPSAYGYTF.

This clonotype was picked up a small number of times. V usage is TRBV12-3 or TRBV12-4 and J usage is TRBJ1-5; D gene unclear. CDR3 size: 14 residues. The germline V and J ends were trimmed by 8 bases and 0 bases, with 11 bases remaining between them. CDR3 in DNA: TGTGCCAGCCATCGTGGCTATAGCAATCAGCCCCAGCATTTT. It yields the protein CASHRGYSNQPQHF.

This clonotype was counted at least ten times. The germline gene is not matched at one end of the junction; a read error may be the cause. The rearrangement links TRBV4-1 to TRBJ2-1; D is undetermined. Germline assignment: CDR1 MGHRA and CDR2 YSYEKL. The CDR3 consists of 12 residues. The CDR3 loop is CASSQVGNEQFF. CDR3 DNA: TGTGCCAGCAGCCAAGTTGGGAATGAGCAGTTCTTC.

The rearrangement uses TRBV20-1 and TRBJ1-1, with D possibly TRBD1 on 5 matching bases. CDR1 and CDR2 (germline): DFQATT, SNEGSKA (reference sequence). V dropped 2 bases and J dropped 6 bases, with 19 bases sitting between them. This CDR3 has 15 amino acids. The CDR3 protein is CSARRIGAYRAEAFF. CDR3 DNA sequence: TGCAGTGCTAGAAGGATTGGGGCCTACCGGGCTGAAGCTTTCTTT.

This clonotype was counted between two and nine times. The rearrangement uses TRBV5-4 and TRBJ2-1; 13 positions agree with TRBD2. The CDR3 runs to 16 residues. Trimming removed 0 bases from V and 6 bases from J; junction bases left unmatched: 3. The V gene's germline CDR1 is SGHNT and CDR2 YYREEE (reference sequence). The CDR3 DNA sequence: TGTGCCAGCAGCTTGGAGGGACTAGCGGGGTCCAATGAGCAGTTCTTC. Its translation is CASSLEGLAGSNEQFF.

This chain connects TRBV29-1 to TRBJ1-1; TRBD1 is a possible D gene (5 bases). V dropped 5 bases and J dropped 1 base, with 11 bases sitting between them. CDR1 and CDR2 from the germline V gene are SQVTM and ANQGSEA. The CDR3 spans 13 residues. The CDR3 DNA reads TGCAGCGTTCAGTCAGGGAAGAACACTGAAGCTTTCTTT. This codes for CSVQSGKNTEAFF.

The V call is TRBV9, the J call TRBJ1-5, with 9 bases identical to TRBD1. Germline assignment: CDR1 SGDLS and CDR2 YYNGEE. The CDR3 totals 15 residues. The junction had 5 bases not matched to a gene; V was cut back by 3 bases and J by 4 bases. In DNA, the CDR3 is TGTGCCAGCAGCGGGACAGGGGCTCAAAATCAGCCCCAGCATTTT. It yields the protein CASSGTGAQNQPQHF.

The chain employs TRBV6-5 and TRBJ1-1; possibly TRBD1 for D (5 bases). CDR1 MNHEY and CDR2 SVGAGI come from the germline V gene. The CDR3 has 15 amino acids. V was pared by 2 bases and J by 2 bases, with 12 bases between. CDR3 amino acids: CASSYGATENTEAFF. The CDR3 DNA reads as TGTGCCAGCAGTTACGGAGCGACAGAAAACACTGAAGCTTTCTTT.

This chain connects TRBV24-1 to TRBJ2-5; the D is unclear. The CDR3 is 13 amino acids. The V end lost 4 bases, the J end lost 5 bases, and 10 bases lay between the germline ends. The germline V gene has CDR1 KGHDR and CDR2 SFDVKD. Written as DNA, the CDR3 is TGTGCCACCAGTGACCCCTTTGGGGAGACCCAGTACTTC. Encoded protein: CATSDPFGETQYF.

This clonotype was picked up a small number of times. This chain joins TRBV7-9 and TRBJ2-3; D remains unclear. The CDR3 is 14 amino acids. Germline lookup yields CDR1 SEHNR and CDR2 FQNEAQ (reference sequence). V lost 5 bases and J lost 4, with 13 bases in between. CDR3 loop: CASSPEAKPDTQYF. CDR3 nucleotides: TGTGCCAGCAGCCCTGAGGCAAAGCCAGATACGCAGTATTTT.

This sequence joins TRBV4-2 and TRBJ2-1; 16 bases line up with TRBD2. With V trimmed by 5 bases and J by 10 bases, 8 bases remained unmatched. The CDR3 totals 16 residues. Germline CDR1 and CDR2: LGHNA and YNFKEQ. CDR3 nucleotide sequence: TGTGCCAGCAGCTCGCTGGGACTAGCGGGGGGGCAGGAGCAGTTCTTC. This translates into CASSSLGLAGGQEQFF.

This chain joins TRBV5-5 and TRBJ2-1; weak D call: TRBD2 (5 bases). The length of the CDR3 is 16 residues. In germline, CDR1 is SGHKS, CDR2 YYEKEE (reference sequence). The V and J ends lost 1 base and 1 base respectively, with 12 bases between them. As DNA, the CDR3 is TGTGCCAGCAGCTTGTTTCGGAGGAATTCCTACAATGAGCAGTTCTTC. The encoded protein is CASSLFRRNSYNEQFF.